The clone carrying this TCR beta chain appeared a single time. As yet, its antigen is unknown. Assay: immunoSEQ multiplex PCR; the TCRdb copy retains only in-frame clones and omits some. Among about 93,000 clones, around 80% were seen once, and the ten largest hold about 9.4%. These data originate in a study of PD-1 blockade in classical Hodgkin lymphoma. The CDR3 spans 15 residues. Time point specified: cycle 4 day 1 (C4D1), after more than five weeks of nivolumab. Each patient's relapse followed autologous stem cell transplantation, and brentuximab vedotin exposure varied. Study results and caveats: When nivolumab was started under 1 year after ASCT, patients were excluded. No one has yet defined what causes the repertoire differences, which may be disease activity or prior therapy. Baseline TCR diversity was reportedly lower in newly diagnosed patients than in healthy donors. It was reported as lower still in relapsed/refractory patients.

The sample was peripheral blood mononuclear cells (PBMCs), taken before the fourth cycle of nivolumab. The origin of this receptor is a human donor with classical Hodgkin lymphoma. V gene TRBV21-1 combines with J gene TRBJ2-5; TRBD1, as called in the table, went unchecked against the DNA. TRBV21-1 represents a pseudogene. The CDR3 region has the DNA TGTGCCAGCAGCAAAGCCGGACAGGAGGAAGAGACCCAGTACTTC. The encoded protein is CASSKAGQEEETQYF.